These T cell receptor beta chains were read from a single sample in a study of identifying expanded T cells in peripheral blood. Assay: immunoSEQ multiplex PCR; the TCRdb copy retains only in-frame clones and omits some. There are fewer than 110,000 clones in the sample; around 85% occur only once, and roughly 17% lies in the top ten. The sample taken for sequencing was blood. These receptors all stem from a person aged 18 to 70 in good health. Each CDR3 is given with its conserved first and last residue. Fields, in order: J gene, V gene, D gene, clone size, CDR3 protein, CDR3 DNA. A D gene is named only where the DNA matches it firmly. Clone size is stated in some rows and not others, as once, few, many or a class when expanded.

>TRBJ1-1|TRBV18|TRBD1|NA
CASSPMTGKNTEAFF
TGTGCCAGCTCACCTATGACAGGGAAGAACACTGAAGCTTTCTTT
>TRBJ1-4|TRBV6-6|NA|NA
CASSLVATNEKLFF
TGTGCCAGCAGCCTAGTGGCAACTAATGAAAAACTGTTTTTT
>TRBJ1-6|TRBV5-8|NA|few
CASSLVEGHDNSPLHF
TGTGCCAGCAGCTTGGTAGAGGGGCACGATAATTCACCCCTCCACTTT
>TRBJ1-1|TRBV28|TRBD1|NA
CASVPGQGVSTEAFF
TGTGCCAGCGTCCCGGGACAGGGGGTGAGCACTGAAGCTTTCTTT
>TRBJ2-2|TRBV5-1|TRBD2|NA
CASSLAGGAGELFF
TGCGCCAGCAGCTTGGCGGGGGGAGCCGGGGAGCTGTTTTTT
>TRBJ2-7|TRBV18|NA|NA
CASSPWEQRGHEQYF
TGTGCCAGCTCACCATGGGAGCAGAGAGGTCACGAGCAGTACTTC
>TRBJ1-4|TRBV6-5|NA|NA
CASSYDRAQELFF
TGTGCCAGCAGTTACGACCGAGCGCAGGAACTGTTTTTT
>TRBJ2-7|TRBV19|TRBD2|NA
CASNGGTQYEQYF
TGTGCCAGTAACGGGGGGACCCAATACGAGCAGTACTTC
>TRBJ2-1|TRBV28|NA|NA
CASTSVRGEQFF
TGTGCCAGCACTTCGGTGAGGGGTGAGCAGTTCTTC
>TRBJ2-7|TRBV5-6|NA|NA
CASSLDGITYEQYF
TGTGCCAGCAGCTTGGATGGCATCACCTACGAGCAGTACTTC
>TRBJ1-1|TRBV7-9|NA|NA
CASSPPSRKNTEAFF
TGTGCCAGCAGCCCCCCTAGCAGGAAGAACACTGAAGCTTTCTTT
>TRBJ2-3|TRBV7-9|NA|NA
CASSLGTWSPGSTDTQYF
TGTGCCAGCAGCTTAGGTACGTGGTCTCCTGGAAGCACAGATACGCAGTATTTT
>TRBJ2-3|TRBV5-1|TRBD2|NA
CASSPSWGGRDTQYF
TGCGCCAGCAGCCCCTCTTGGGGGGGTCGGGATACGCAGTATTTT
>TRBJ1-5|TRBV28|NA|NA
CASSPPQVKSNQPQHF
TGTGCCAGCAGTCCACCACAGGTGAAGAGCAATCAGCCCCAGCATTTT
>TRBJ2-1|TRBV9|NA|NA
CARLHTNYHNEQFF
TGTGCCAGACTTCACACAAACTACCACAATGAGCAGTTCTTC
>TRBJ2-5|TRBV7-2|TRBD2|NA
CASSSLAGEETQYF
TGTGCCAGCAGCTCACTAGCGGGGGAAGAGACCCAGTACTTC
>TRBJ1-2|TRBV10-1|NA|NA
CASSQYRDRSGYTF
TGCGCCAGCAGCCAATACCGGGACCGATCTGGCTACACCTTC
>TRBJ2-5|TRBV7-2|TRBD2|NA
CASSGGGAQYF
TGTGCCAGCAGCGGGGGGGGTGCCCAGTACTTC
>TRBJ1-1|TRBV2|TRBD1|NA
CASITWGQPNTEAFF
TGTGCCAGCATCACATGGGGACAGCCGAACACTGAAGCTTTCTTT
>TRBJ1-5|TRBV2|TRBD1|NA
CASSLTGGVQPQHF
TGTGCCAGCAGTCTGACAGGGGGTGTTCAGCCCCAGCATTTT
>TRBJ1-2|TRBV2|NA|NA
CASSLAETDFYTF
TGTGCCAGCAGCCTCGCCGAGACAGACTTCTACACCTTC
>TRBJ2-7|TRBV18|TRBD1|NA
CASSTGGGHYEQYF
TGTGCCAGCTCAACAGGGGGTGGACACTACGAGCAGTACTTC
>TRBJ1-2|TRBV7-9|NA|NA
CASSVRGIGLEVHTF
TGTGCCAGCAGCGTTAGGGGGATCGGCCTAGAAGTCCACACCTTC
>TRBJ2-3|TRBV18|TRBD1|NA
CASSPVTGATDTQYF
TGTGCCAGCTCACCGGTTACAGGGGCCACAGATACGCAGTATTTT
>TRBJ1-1|TRBV5-4|NA|NA
CASRVWQGTEAFF
TGTGCCAGCAGGGTTTGGCAAGGAACTGAAGCTTTCTTT
>TRBJ2-7|TRBV28|NA|NA
CASSGGYSGEQYF
TGTGCCAGCAGTGGGGGGTACTCAGGGGAGCAGTACTTC
>TRBJ2-2|TRBV13|NA|NA
CASSLGQINTGELFF
TGTGCCAGCAGCCTAGGACAGATAAACACCGGGGAGCTGTTTTTT
>TRBJ2-7|TRBV5-1|NA|NA
CASSSLDPLGEQYF
TGCGCCAGCAGCTCCCTGGACCCGCTTGGGGAGCAGTACTTC
>TRBJ1-2|TRBV28|NA|NA
CASIQTAANYGYTF
TGTGCCAGTATCCAGACGGCAGCTAACTATGGCTACACCTTC
>TRBJ1-1|TRBV5-6|NA|NA
CASSIDRNTEAFF
TGTGCCAGCAGCATCGACAGGAACACTGAAGCTTTCTTT
>TRBJ1-1|TRBV10-3|NA|NA
CAISEALGDTEAFF
TGTGCCATCAGTGAGGCACTGGGGGACACTGAAGCTTTCTTT
>TRBJ1-6|TRBV5-4|NA|NA
CASSGQTNNSPLHF
TGTGCCAGCAGTGGACAGACGAATAATTCACCCCTCCACTTT
>TRBJ2-2|TRBV7-2|NA|NA
CASSPRPRTNTGELFF
TGTGCCAGCAGCCCACGGCCCCGTACGAACACCGGGGAGCTGTTTTTT
>TRBJ2-5|TRBV19|TRBD2|NA
CASSIGGSGDQETQYF
TGTGCCAGTAGTATAGGGGGTAGCGGGGATCAAGAGACCCAGTACTTC
>TRBJ2-7|TRBV11-2|TRBD2|NA
CASSFGGWTYEQYF
TGTGCCAGCAGCTTCGGGGGGTGGACCTACGAGCAGTACTTC
>TRBJ2-1|TRBV9|TRBD2|NA
CASSSGGAGNEQFF
TGTGCCAGCAGCAGCGGGGGGGCCGGCAATGAGCAGTTCTTC
>TRBJ1-5|TRBV4-3|NA|NA
CASSQDWGGNQPQHF
TGCGCCAGCAGCCAAGATTGGGGGGGCAATCAGCCCCAGCATTTT
>TRBJ2-5|TRBV19|NA|NA
CASRGRVETQYF
TGTGCCAGTAGAGGCAGGGTGGAGACCCAGTACTTC
>TRBJ1-2|TRBV2|TRBD1|NA
CASSDTGGDGYTF
TGTGCCAGCAGTGACACAGGGGGCGATGGCTACACCTTC
>TRBJ1-1|TRBV28|NA|once
CASIRNTEAFF
TGTGCCAGCATAAGGAACACTGAAGCTTTCTTT
>TRBJ1-6|TRBV7-2|TRBD1|NA
CASSRGQAGGSPLHF
TGTGCCAGCAGCCGCGGACAGGCGGGGGGTTCACCCCTCCACTTT
>TRBJ1-5|TRBV7-2|TRBD1|NA
CASSLVPQGATDQPQHF
TGTGCCAGCAGCTTAGTTCCCCAGGGGGCGACGGATCAGCCCCAGCATTTT
>TRBJ2-7|TRBV4-2|NA|few
CASSQDRGSSYEQYF
TGTGCCAGCAGCCAAGATAGAGGGAGCTCCTACGAGCAGTACTTC
>TRBJ2-3|TRBV19|NA|NA
CASSIFYSPSLPDTQYF
TGTGCCAGTAGTATTTTCTACAGTCCCTCCCTCCCAGATACGCAGTATTTT
>TRBJ2-5|TRBV5-8|NA|NA
CASSLLETQYF
TGTGCCAGCAGCCTACTGGAGACCCAGTACTTC